This T cell receptor (beta chain) was sequenced in a study of cytomegalovirus exposure and HLA in healthy donors. Whole-study results and caveats: A further, later analysis showed that HLA-associated TCR beta chains (compared with equally common others) were more clonally expanded.

With respect to this clone: Its specificity is unknown.

Trimming stripped 11 bases from V and 2 bases from J, with 13 bases between. The CDR3 spans 13 residues. Germline V lookup: CDR1 SGHTA, CDR2 FQGNSA. PCR used 60 Vbeta primers and 13 Jbeta primers. Method: immunoSEQ multiplex PCR; TCRdb's copy keeps in-frame clones and lacks some. The table has hundreds of thousands of clones, under 80% seen once; the top ten hold over 2%. The sample taken for sequencing was PBMCs. The receptor comes from a female donor in good health and CMV-seronegative. The chain recombines TRBV7-2 with TRBJ1-5; D not resolved. The CDR3 DNA sequence: TGTGCCGGACCCCTCGGGGGCAATCAGCCCCAGCATTTT. Translation: CAGPLGGNQPQHF.